These 24 T cell receptor beta chains were sequenced from one sample in a study of T-cell reconstitution after alpha-beta-depleted transplantation in children (dated by TCRdb to the mid-2010s). Explained via the paper, the treatment or condition label denotes: allogeneic hematopoietic cell transplantation with graft depleted of TCRalphabeta T cells and CD19 B cells. Library preparation employed PCR. TCRdb lists the instrument as Illumina HiSeq 2500. To normalize quantification of the TCRbeta repertoire, the TCR libraries were built with molecular barcoding that relied on unique molecular identifiers. TCRdb reanalyzed the raw reads on its own, using fastp at Q25 for trimming and MiXCR for clone calling, and kept in-frame beta chains. Rows are combined by CDR3 protein, so each entry shows the most common genes and DNA. The sample table holds about 980,000 distinct CDR3 sequences, of which roughly 29% were seen once. The biggest ten clones account for over 25% of the sample.

The source material was PBMCs, mostly from graft donor cells, sampled 360 days after TCRalphabeta/CD19-depleted stem cell transplant. These receptors were taken from a boy in the first two years of life who had a stem cell transplant for SCID, so the T cells may come from the graft donor.

This clonotype was recorded a few times. This chain joins TRBV29-1 and TRBJ2-2, with TRBD2 identical over 7 bases. The CDR3 is 12 residues long. The J segment lost 6 bases and the V segment lost 5 bases, leaving 3 bases of the junction unmatched. The germline CDR1 and CDR2 sequences are SQVTM and ANQGSEA. CDR3 sequence reads: CSVSGVPGELFF. CDR3 bases: TGCAGCGTTAGCGGGGTCCCCGGGGAGCTGTTTTTT.

The chain employs TRBV29-1 and TRBJ2-5; TRBD1 agrees at 8 bases. The CDR3 loop spans 15 amino acids. In germline, CDR1 is SQVTM, CDR2 ANQGSEA. The V gene end was trimmed by 5 bases and the J gene end by 5 bases; junction bases not matched to a gene: 13. DNA of the CDR3: TGCAGCGTTAACCCCGGACAGGGAAGGAGGGAGACCCAGTACTTC. Its protein product is CSVNPGQGRRETQYF.

The CDR3 spells CASSQASYNSPLHF. The CDR3, as DNA: TGTGCCAGCAGCCAAGCATCCTATAATTCACCCCTCCACTTT. The chain uses TRBV3-1 and TRBJ1-6; D is ambiguous. Germline-derived CDR1 and CDR2 are LGHDT and YNNKEL (reference sequence). The V end lost 1 base, the J end lost 1 base, and 2 bases lay between the germline ends. This CDR3 region has 14 residues.

The rearrangement joins TRBV7-2 to TRBJ1-5; D not certain. V shed 3 bases and J shed 4 bases, with 4 bases lying between them. The germline V gene encodes CDR1 SGHTA and CDR2 FQGNSA. The CDR3 has 12 residues. CDR3 region: CASSFMNQPQHF. CDR3 DNA sequence: TGTGCCAGCAGCTTTATGAATCAGCCCCAGCATTTT.

The chain is built from TRBV28 and TRBJ1-1; D is perhaps TRBD1 (5 bases). The germline V gene encodes CDR1 MDHEN and CDR2 SYDVKM. There are 13 residues in the CDR3. Trimming stripped 6 bases from V and 7 bases from J, with 15 bases between. This CDR3 reads CASRPPPGREAFF. CDR3 nucleotides: TGTGCCAGCAGGCCACCTCCGGGACGTGAAGCTTTCTTT.

This clonotype has a handful of counts. A junction end diverges from the germline sequence, so it may reflect a read error. The rearrangement links TRBV5-1 to TRBJ2-2, with TRBD1 matching over 8 bases. The CDR3 spans 15 residues. Germline loops: CDR1 SGHRS, CDR2 YFSETQ. CDR3 loop: CASSLDRVNTGELFF. CDR3 nucleotides: TGTGCCAGCAGCTTGGACAGGGTCAACACCGGGGAGCTGTTTTTT.

V and J are TRBV20-1 and TRBJ2-1; TRBD2 matches 7 bases. The CDR3 length is 14 residues. V shed 3 bases and J 2 bases; nucleotides not matched to a gene: 4. Germline CDR1 reads DFQATT; CDR2 reads SNEGSKA (reference sequence). DNA for the CDR3: TGCAGTGCTAGCTTAGGGACTACCTACAATGAGCAGTTCTTC. This translates into CSASLGTTYNEQFF.

The chain carries TRBV5-1 and TRBJ1-1, with 10 bases that match TRBD1. V gave up 2 bases and J gave up 4 bases; unmatched junction bases: 5. Germline-derived CDR1 and CDR2 are SGHRS and YFSETQ. The CDR3 consists of 15 residues. This chain's CDR3 is CASSFDRGLGTEAFF. The CDR3 nucleotides read TGCGCCAGCAGCTTCGACAGGGGGCTGGGCACTGAAGCTTTCTTT.

This clonotype was seen only a few times. The rearrangement joins TRBV18 to TRBJ2-1, with no clear D. The germline gives CDR1 KGHSH, CDR2 LQKENI. The CDR3 runs 15 residues. Trimming shortened V by 0 bases and J by 10 bases, and 16 bases separated the two germline ends. CDR3 protein: CASSPPTSGIGEQFF. The CDR3, as DNA: TGTGCCAGCTCACCACCGACATCGGGTATAGGGGAGCAGTTCTTC.

This clonotype was seen many times. The gene calls are TRBV12-3 or TRBV12-4 and TRBJ1-1; tentative D call: TRBD1 (5 bases). V gave up 2 bases and J gave up 3 bases, with 7 bases separating them. The CDR3 is made up of 13 amino acids. The CDR3 loop reads CASSLSGDTEAFF. CDR3 in DNA: TGTGCCAGCAGTTTATCGGGGGACACTGAAGCTTTCTTT.

The table lists this clonotype with a few counts. A much larger clone differs from this one at a single base, so this may be a read error. This sequence joins TRBV12-3 or TRBV12-4 and TRBJ1-5; 8 positions agree with TRBD1. The CDR3 is 14 residues long. The V and J ends lost 6 bases and 2 bases, in that order; junction bases with no gene match: 3. CDR3 region: CASSTDRGNQPQHF. DNA of the CDR3: TGTGCCAGCAGCACGGACAGGGGCAATCAGCCCCAGCATTTT.

V and J are TRBV6-1 and TRBJ1-5, with D possibly matching TRBD1 (5 bases). The CDR3 loop spans 13 amino acids. The V and J ends lost 4 bases and 7 bases respectively, with 11 bases between them. Germline V CDR1 and CDR2: MNHNS, SASEGT. CDR3 region: CASSAQGSQPQHF. The CDR3 coding sequence is TGTGCCAGCAGTGCGCAGGGTAGCCAGCCCCAGCATTTT.

The rearrangement joins TRBV20-1 to TRBJ1-4, with D uncertain. CDR1 is DFQATT and CDR2 is SNEGSKA in the germline V gene (reference sequence). V was trimmed by 0 bases and J by 5 bases, leaving 13 bases between them. This CDR3 is 15 amino acids long. The CDR3 spells CSARDWARKNEKLFF. The CDR3 region has the DNA TGCAGTGCTAGAGATTGGGCCAGGAAGAATGAAAAACTGTTTTTT.

The chain couples TRBV12-3 or TRBV12-4 to TRBJ1-2; D is undetermined. V was trimmed by 5 bases and J by 4 bases, leaving 11 bases between them. CDR3 length: 13 amino acids. CDR3 nucleotide sequence: TGTGCCAGCAGTCAAGCACATCCCTATGGCTACACCTTC. It encodes CASSQAHPYGYTF.

V usage is TRBV12-3 or TRBV12-4 and J usage is TRBJ1-3, with TRBD1 identical over 9 bases. J lost 4 bases, V lost 6 bases, and 10 bases had no gene match. The CDR3 has 16 residues. This CDR3 reads CASRRPGTGSGNTIYF. CDR3 DNA: TGTGCCAGCAGACGTCCCGGGACAGGGTCAGGAAACACCATATATTTT.

A note on this clonotype: A junction end diverges from the germline sequence, so it may reflect a read error. This sequence joins TRBV5-1 and TRBJ2-2; TRBD1 matches 8 bases. The CDR3 is 16 residues long. Germline V CDR1 and CDR2: SGHRS, YFSETQ. The CDR3 DNA is TGCGCCAGCAGCCCGCCGGACAGGGACCACACCGGGGAGCTGTTTTTC. Protein sequence: CASSPPDRDHTGELFF.

The table lists this clonotype with a few counts. V usage is TRBV29-1 and J usage is TRBJ2-3; TRBD2 agrees at 9 bases. V lost 2 bases, J lost 1 base, and 7 bases stayed unmatched. CDR3 size: 16 residues. Germline V gene sequence: CDR1 SQVTM, CDR2 ANQGSEA. The CDR3 region is CSVETLLAGGTDTQYF. In DNA, the CDR3 is TGCAGCGTTGAAACTCTTTTAGCGGGAGGCACAGATACGCAGTATTTT.

The sample holds many counts of this clonotype. The J gene is TRBJ2-7, the V gene TRBV7-8; 8 bases match TRBD2. The length of the CDR3 is 15 residues. The V segment lost 5 bases and the J segment 0 bases; nucleotides outside the gene matches: 6. Per the germline V gene, CDR1 is SGHVS and CDR2 is FQNEAQ. The CDR3 reads CASSALAGSSYEQYF. The CDR3 DNA reads TGTGCCAGCAGCGCCTTAGCGGGGAGCTCCTACGAGCAGTACTTC.

This chain links TRBV11-3 with TRBJ2-7; 8 bases agree with TRBD1. CDR3 length equals 13 residues. Germline assignment: CDR1 SGHNT and CDR2 YENEEA. J lost 8 bases, V lost 2 bases, and 5 bases had no gene match. The DNA of the CDR3 is TGTGCCAGCAGCTTACAAGGGACAGGACAGCAGTACTTC. Residues: CASSLQGTGQQYF.

The chain carries TRBV11-1 and TRBJ2-1, with 12 bases lining up with TRBD1. The length of the CDR3 is 19 residues. V was clipped by 6 bases and J by 5 bases; unmatched bases: 17. Per germline, CDR1 SGHAT and CDR2 FQDESV (reference sequence). This CDR3 reads CASRLMGQGASGKNNEQFF. DNA of the CDR3: TGTGCCAGCAGACTGATGGGACAGGGGGCCAGTGGCAAAAACAATGAGCAGTTCTTC.

J is TRBJ1-1 and V is TRBV5-6; 10 bases map to TRBD1. CDR3 length: 15 amino acids. With V trimmed by 5 bases and J by 5 bases, 9 bases remained unmatched. The germline V gene has CDR1 SGHDT and CDR2 YYEEEE. The CDR3 reads CASRQTGGVGTEAFF. CDR3 DNA: TGTGCCAGCAGACAGACAGGGGGCGTAGGTACTGAAGCTTTCTTT. Combining the CDR3 with reference TRBV5-6 and TRBJ1-1 gives the whole variable domain DAGVTQSPTHLIKTRGQQVTLRCSPKSGHDTVSWYQQALGQGPQFIFQYYEEEERQRGNFPDRFSGHQFPNYSSELNVNALLLGDSALYLCASRQTGGVGTEAFFGQGTRLTVV.

This clonotype was observed a few times. The rearrangement links TRBV10-3 to TRBJ2-1, with TRBD2 identical over 10 bases. Losses at the gene ends were 2 bases for V and 8 bases for J; bases not matched to a gene: 3. Germline V lookup: CDR1 ENHRY, CDR2 SYGVKD. CDR3 length: 14 amino acids. The CDR3 loop reads CAISEASGSHEQFF. CDR3 sequence (DNA): TGTGCCATCAGTGAGGCTAGCGGGAGCCATGAGCAGTTCTTC.

The chain is built from TRBV20-1 and TRBJ1-5; 7 nucleotides match TRBD1. After removal of 6 bases from V and 3 bases from J, the junction contained 11 bases not matched to a gene. The germline gives CDR1 DFQATT, CDR2 SNEGSKA (reference sequence). The CDR3 sequence is 15 residues long. In DNA form, the CDR3 reads TGCAGTGCAACCGAGGGGGCGCTTTACAATCAGCCCCAGCATTTT. It encodes CSATEGALYNQPQHF.

The chain uses TRBV5-1 and TRBJ2-1; D remains ambiguous. This CDR3 contains 16 residues. Trimming took 4 bases from V and 0 from J, leaving 14 bases between them. CDR1 SGHRS and CDR2 YFSETQ come from the germline V gene. CDR3 DNA sequence: TGCGCCAGCAGCCCGTGGGCCCGGAGCTCCTACAATGAGCAGTTCTTC. This sequence encodes CASSPWARSSYNEQFF.